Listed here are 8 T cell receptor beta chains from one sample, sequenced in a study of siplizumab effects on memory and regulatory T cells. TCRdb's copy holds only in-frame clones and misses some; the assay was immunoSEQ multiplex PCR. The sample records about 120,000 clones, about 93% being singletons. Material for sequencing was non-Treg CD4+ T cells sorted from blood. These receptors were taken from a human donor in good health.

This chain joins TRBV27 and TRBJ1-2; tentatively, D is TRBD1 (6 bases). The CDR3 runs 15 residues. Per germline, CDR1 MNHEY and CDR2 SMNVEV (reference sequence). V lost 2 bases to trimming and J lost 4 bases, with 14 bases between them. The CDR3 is CASSLGGPYTYGYTF. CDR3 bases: TGTGCCAGCAGTTTAGGGGGCCCGTATACCTATGGCTACACCTTC.

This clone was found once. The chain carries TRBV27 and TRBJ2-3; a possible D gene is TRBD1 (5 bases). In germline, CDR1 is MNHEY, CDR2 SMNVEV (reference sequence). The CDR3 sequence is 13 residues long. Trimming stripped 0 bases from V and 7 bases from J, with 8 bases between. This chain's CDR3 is CASSLSGQHTQYF. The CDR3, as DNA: TGTGCCAGCAGTTTATCGGGGCAGCATACGCAGTATTTT.

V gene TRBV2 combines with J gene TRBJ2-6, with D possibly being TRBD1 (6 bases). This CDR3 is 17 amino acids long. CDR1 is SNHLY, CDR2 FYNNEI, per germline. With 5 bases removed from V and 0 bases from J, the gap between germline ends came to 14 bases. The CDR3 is CASSPARGLSGANVLTF. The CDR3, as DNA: TGTGCCAGCAGTCCAGCCAGGGGTCTCTCTGGGGCCAACGTCCTGACTTTC.

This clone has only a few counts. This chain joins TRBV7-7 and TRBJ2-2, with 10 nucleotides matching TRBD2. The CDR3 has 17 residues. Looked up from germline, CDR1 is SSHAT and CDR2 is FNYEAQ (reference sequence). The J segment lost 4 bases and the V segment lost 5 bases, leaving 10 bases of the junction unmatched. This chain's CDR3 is CASSPRSGGAGTGELFF. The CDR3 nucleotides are TGTGCCAGCAGCCCACGAAGCGGGGGGGCCGGCACCGGGGAGCTGTTTTTT.

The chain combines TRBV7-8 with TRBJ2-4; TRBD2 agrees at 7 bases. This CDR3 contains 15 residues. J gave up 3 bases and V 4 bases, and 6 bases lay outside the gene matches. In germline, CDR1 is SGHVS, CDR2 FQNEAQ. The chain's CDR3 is CASSSPWEGKNIQYF. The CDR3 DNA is TGTGCCAGCAGCTCCCCCTGGGAGGGCAAAAACATTCAGTACTTC. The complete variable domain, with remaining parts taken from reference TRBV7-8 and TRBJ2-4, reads GAGVSQSPRYKVAKRGQDVALRCDPISGHVSLFWYQQALGQGPEFLTYFQNEAQLDKSGLPSDRFFAERPEGSVSTLKIQRTQQEDSAVYLCASSSPWEGKNIQYFGAGTRLSVL.

For the CDR3, the DNA is TGTGCCAGCAGCTTTTCCGGTGAGCAGTTCTTC. This translates into CASSFSGEQFF. This chain links TRBV7-6 with TRBJ2-1; D unresolved. Germline V gene sequence: CDR1 SGHVS, CDR2 FNYEAQ. The CDR3 runs 11 residues. The V gene lost 3 bases and the J gene lost 9 bases, with 6 bases spanning the gap.

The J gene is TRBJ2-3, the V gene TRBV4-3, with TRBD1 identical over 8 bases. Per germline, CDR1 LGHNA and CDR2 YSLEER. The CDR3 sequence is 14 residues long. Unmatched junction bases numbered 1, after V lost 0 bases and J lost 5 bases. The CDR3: CASSQEGQGDTQYF. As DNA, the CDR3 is TGCGCCAGCAGCCAAGAAGGACAGGGAGATACGCAGTATTTT.

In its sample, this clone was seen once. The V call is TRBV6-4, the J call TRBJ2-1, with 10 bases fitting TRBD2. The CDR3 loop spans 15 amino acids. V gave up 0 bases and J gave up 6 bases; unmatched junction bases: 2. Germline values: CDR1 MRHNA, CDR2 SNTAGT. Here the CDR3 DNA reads TGTGCCAGCAGTGACTCGAGCGGGGGGGCCAATGAGCAGTTCTTC. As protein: CASSDSSGGANEQFF.